The 21 T cell receptor beta chains reported below all come from one sample, sequenced in a study of somatic mutations in cytotoxic T cells in rheumatoid arthritis. Produced via immunoSEQ multiplex PCR; TCRdb's table is partial and in-frame only. The sample has tens of thousands of clones; about 87% are singletons. The sequenced sample consisted of CD8+ T cells sorted from blood. Receptors originate from an adult with rheumatoid arthritis.

The rearrangement joins TRBV7-8 to TRBJ2-2; 8 bases are shared with TRBD2. V shed 7 bases and J 4 bases; nucleotides not matched to a gene: 8. The CDR3 loop spans 15 amino acids. Germline V gives CDR1 SGHVS, CDR2 FQNEAQ. CDR3 in amino acids: CASNLGAGATGELFF. For the CDR3, the DNA is TGTGCCAGCAACCTCGGAGCGGGAGCCACCGGGGAGCTGTTTTTT.

The chain is built from TRBV27 and TRBJ2-3, with TRBD2 matching 7 bases. The CDR3 is made up of 14 amino acids. With 3 bases clipped from V and 5 bases from J, the junction kept 5 bases outside the gene matches. Germline lookup yields CDR1 MNHEY and CDR2 SMNVEV (reference sequence). The CDR3 DNA sequence: TGTGCCAGCAGTTTTGGCGGGAGTCTAGATACGCAGTATTTT. Its protein is CASSFGGSLDTQYF.

The chain uses TRBV27 and TRBJ2-2; D is ambiguous. V was pared by 3 bases and J by 6 bases, with 5 bases between. The CDR3 loop spans 12 amino acids. Germline V CDR1 and CDR2: MNHEY, SMNVEV (reference sequence). The CDR3 loop reads CASSFRPGELFF. The DNA of the CDR3 is TGTGCCAGCAGTTTTAGACCCGGGGAGCTGTTTTTT.

The gene calls are TRBV4-3 and TRBJ2-7; 11 bases are a match to TRBD1. V trimming: 4 bases; J trimming: 6 bases; junction bases outside the gene matches: 5. This CDR3 region has 14 residues. The germline CDR1 and CDR2 sequences are LGHNA and YSLEER. The CDR3 loop is CASSRDRGSPEQYF. The CDR3 DNA reads as TGCGCCAGCAGCCGGGACAGGGGGTCGCCCGAGCAGTACTTC.

This chain connects TRBV7-9 to TRBJ2-1; either TRBD1 or TRBD2 may supply D (5 bases each). Germline V gene lookup returns CDR1 SEHNR and CDR2 FQNEAQ (reference sequence). V lost 3 bases, J lost 7 bases, and 16 bases lay in between. The CDR3 spans 15 residues. The CDR3 sequence: CASSLPRDGVNEQFF. CDR3 nucleotide sequence: TGTGCCAGCAGCTTGCCTCGGGACGGAGTAAATGAGCAGTTCTTC.

In its sample, this clone was seen once. The CDR3 region is CASSPRGDRGPEQYF. The CDR3 DNA sequence: TGTGCCAGCAGCCCCCGTGGGGACAGGGGACCCGAGCAGTACTTC. This rearrangement joins TRBV7-6 to TRBJ2-7; TRBD1 matches at 10 bases. V shed 5 bases and J 6 bases; nucleotides not matched to a gene: 10. Germline CDR1 is SGHVS and CDR2 is FNYEAQ. This CDR3 is built from 15 residues.

The rearrangement uses TRBV5-1 and TRBJ2-1; D ambiguous. Germline V gene sequence: CDR1 SGHRS, CDR2 YFSETQ. The V gene lost 0 bases and the J gene lost 9 bases, with 7 bases spanning the gap. CDR3 length: 12 amino acids. CDR3 DNA: TGCGCCAGCAGCTTGGGTCGTAGTGAGCAGTTCTTC. This sequence encodes CASSLGRSEQFF.

V is TRBV28 and J is TRBJ2-5; D gene ambiguous. The CDR3 is made up of 14 amino acids. V lost 5 bases to trimming and J lost 3 bases, with 13 bases between them. Germline loops: CDR1 MDHEN, CDR2 SYDVKM. CDR3 protein: CASSPPYTEETQYF. CDR3 DNA sequence: TGTGCCAGCAGTCCCCCCTATACAGAAGAGACCCAGTACTTC. The full variable domain, completed using reference TRBV28 and TRBJ2-5, is DVKVTQSSRYLVKRTGEKVFLECVQDMDHENMFWYRQDPGLGLRLIYFSYDVKMKEKGDIPEGYSVSREKKERFSLILESASTNQTSMYLCASSPPYTEETQYFGPGTRLLVL.

The genes are TRBV2 and TRBJ2-1; TRBD2 aligns across 9 bases. Germline V gene lookup returns CDR1 SNHLY and CDR2 FYNNEI. The trim removed 5 bases at V and 3 bases at J, leaving 5 bases unmatched. CDR3 length: 15 residues. CDR3 residues: CASSPETSGYNEQFF. CDR3 DNA: TGTGCCAGCAGTCCTGAGACTAGCGGCTACAATGAGCAGTTCTTC.

The V and J genes are TRBV7-3 and TRBJ1-6, with D unresolved. V lost 2 bases, J lost 10 bases, and 6 bases lay in between. CDR1 and CDR2 from the germline V gene are SGHTA and FQGTGA. The CDR3 length is 12 residues. CDR3 bases: TGTGCCAGCAGCTTACGGCCGTCACCCCTCCACTTT. Residues: CASSLRPSPLHF.

This rearrangement joins TRBV29-1 to TRBJ1-1; perhaps TRBD1 as D (5 bases). Germline V gives CDR1 SQVTM, CDR2 ANQGSEA. The CDR3 is made up of 15 amino acids. With 6 bases removed from V and 0 bases from J, the gap between germline ends came to 17 bases. The CDR3 spells CSVLTTGQMNTEAFF. CDR3 coding DNA: TGCAGCGTGCTAACGACGGGGCAAATGAACACTGAAGCTTTCTTT.

This chain links TRBV4-2 with TRBJ2-1, with 11 bases matching TRBD2. The V gene's germline CDR1 is LGHNA and CDR2 YNFKEQ. CDR3 size: 15 residues. Losses at the gene ends were 5 bases for V and 5 bases for J; bases not matched to a gene: 5. CDR3: CASSDWGLADNEQFF. The CDR3 DNA is TGTGCCAGCAGCGACTGGGGACTAGCGGACAATGAGCAGTTCTTC.

The gene calls are TRBV7-8 and TRBJ2-3; no clear D. Germline CDR1 and CDR2: SGHVS and FQNEAQ. V lost 7 bases to trimming and J lost 2 bases, with 4 bases between them. This CDR3 region has 11 residues. CDR3 amino acids: CASTFTDTQYF. CDR3 nucleotide sequence: TGTGCCAGCACGTTCACAGATACGCAGTATTTT.

This sequence joins TRBV7-2 and TRBJ2-1; 16 nucleotides match TRBD2. The CDR3 loop spans 18 amino acids. CDR1 and CDR2 from the germline V gene are SGHTA and FQGNSA. V lost 5 bases to trimming and J lost 7 bases; unmatched junction nucleotides: 11. The CDR3: CASSPRGLAGGPRNEQFF. The CDR3 coding sequence is TGTGCCAGCAGCCCCCGGGGACTAGCGGGAGGGCCGAGGAATGAGCAGTTCTTC.

This clone appeared a single time. The J gene is TRBJ1-2, the V gene TRBV27, with 9 bases lining up with TRBD1. V lost 6 bases and J lost 3; bases outside the gene matches: 8. The CDR3 extends over 15 amino acids. Germline V gene sequence: CDR1 MNHEY, CDR2 SMNVEV (reference sequence). The CDR3 DNA reads as TGTGCCAGCAGATCAACAGGGGGCTATTACTATGGCTACACCTTC. Its protein product is CASRSTGGYYYGYTF.

This clone was detected only once. The chain has TRBV2 and TRBJ1-1; no reliable D call. The CDR3 has 17 residues. The germline V gene has CDR1 SNHLY and CDR2 FYNNEI. The V end was cut by 0 bases, the J end by 3 bases, with 17 bases between. CDR3: CASSEAAQLEADTEAFF. DNA of the CDR3: TGTGCCAGCAGTGAAGCGGCACAACTGGAGGCGGACACTGAAGCTTTCTTT.

The CDR3 DNA follows: TGTGCCATCAGTGAGTCTTCCGGTCCCTACGAGCAGTACTTC. It codes for CAISESSGPYEQYF. This sequence joins TRBV10-3 and TRBJ2-7; D gene ambiguous. Germline CDR1 and CDR2: ENHRY and SYGVKD. There are 14 residues in the CDR3. Trimming cost V 0 bases and J 2 bases, with 8 bases left between them.

The chain has TRBV7-8 and TRBJ2-1; tentative D call: TRBD1 (6 bases). This CDR3 is built from 16 residues. CDR1 and CDR2 from the germline V gene are SGHVS and FQNEAQ. Trimming shortened V by 3 bases and J by 0 bases, and 12 bases separated the two germline ends. The CDR3 DNA follows: TGTGCCAGCAGCTTCCTTGGACAGACCTCCTACAATGAGCAGTTCTTC. It encodes CASSFLGQTSYNEQFF.

The V gene is TRBV5-4, the J gene TRBJ1-1; 7 bases line up with TRBD1. CDR3 length equals 17 residues. The V gene end was trimmed by 3 bases and the J gene end by 1 base; junction bases not matched to a gene: 12. Germline lookup yields CDR1 SGHNT and CDR2 YYREEE (reference sequence). The CDR3 protein is CASSSTGKGFSNTEAFF. The CDR3 DNA is TGTGCCAGCAGCTCGACAGGGAAGGGGTTTTCGAACACTGAAGCTTTCTTT.

The J gene is TRBJ2-3, the V gene TRBV29-1; TRBD1 is a possible D gene (6 bases). The CDR3 sequence is 13 residues long. CDR1 and CDR2 from the germline V gene are SQVTM and ANQGSEA. V shed 3 bases and J shed 4 bases, with 11 bases lying between them. This CDR3 is CSVDRGEADTQYF. In DNA form, the CDR3 reads TGCAGCGTTGACAGGGGAGAAGCAGATACGCAGTATTTT.

Only a few counts were recorded for this clone. V and J are TRBV30 and TRBJ1-4; possibly TRBD1 for D (5 bases). Trimming shortened V by 0 bases and J by 8 bases, and 13 bases separated the two germline ends. Germline CDR1 GTSNPN, CDR2 SVGIG (reference sequence). The CDR3 extends over 14 amino acids. The chain's CDR3 is CAWSVGQGREKLFF. Here the CDR3 DNA reads TGTGCCTGGAGTGTAGGGCAGGGCAGGGAAAAACTGTTTTTT.